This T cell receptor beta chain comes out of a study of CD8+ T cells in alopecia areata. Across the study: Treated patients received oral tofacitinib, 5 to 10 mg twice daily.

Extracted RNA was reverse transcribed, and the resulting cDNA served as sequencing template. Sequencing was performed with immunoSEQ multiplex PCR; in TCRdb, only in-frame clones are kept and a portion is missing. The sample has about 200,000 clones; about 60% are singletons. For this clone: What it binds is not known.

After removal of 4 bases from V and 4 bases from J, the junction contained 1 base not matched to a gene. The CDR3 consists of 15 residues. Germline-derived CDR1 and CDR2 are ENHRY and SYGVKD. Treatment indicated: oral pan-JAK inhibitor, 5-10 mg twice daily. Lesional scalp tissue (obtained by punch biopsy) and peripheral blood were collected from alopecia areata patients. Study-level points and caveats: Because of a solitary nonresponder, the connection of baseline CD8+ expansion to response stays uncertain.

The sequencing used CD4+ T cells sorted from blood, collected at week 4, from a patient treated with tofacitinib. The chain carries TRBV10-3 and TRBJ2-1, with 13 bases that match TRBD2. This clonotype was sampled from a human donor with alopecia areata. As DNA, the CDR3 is TGTGCCATCAGTGGGACTAGCGGGGGATACAATGAGCAGTTCTTC. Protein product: CAISGTSGGYNEQFF.